This TCR beta chain was retrieved from a study of cytomegalovirus exposure and HLA in healthy donors. Each donor's status was that of a healthy bone marrow donor. Researchers ran the PCR with 60 Vbeta and 13 Jbeta primers. Clones were read by immunoSEQ multiplex PCR, and TCRdb kept only the in-frame ones, dropping some. The profile shows 110,000 to 150,000 clones, over 65% of them singletons. The length of the CDR3 is 12 residues. Germline loops: CDR1 ENHRY, CDR2 SYGVKD. With 10 bases removed from V and 8 bases from J, the gap between germline ends came to 15 bases. What was sequenced was PBMCs. This clonotype was obtained from a man between 18 and 29 years old in good health and CMV-seropositive. The chain has TRBV10-3 and TRBJ1-5; unclear D gene. This chain's CDR3 is CATRYGVEPQHF. DNA for the CDR3: TGTGCCACCCGATACGGGGTTGAGCCCCAGCATTTT.